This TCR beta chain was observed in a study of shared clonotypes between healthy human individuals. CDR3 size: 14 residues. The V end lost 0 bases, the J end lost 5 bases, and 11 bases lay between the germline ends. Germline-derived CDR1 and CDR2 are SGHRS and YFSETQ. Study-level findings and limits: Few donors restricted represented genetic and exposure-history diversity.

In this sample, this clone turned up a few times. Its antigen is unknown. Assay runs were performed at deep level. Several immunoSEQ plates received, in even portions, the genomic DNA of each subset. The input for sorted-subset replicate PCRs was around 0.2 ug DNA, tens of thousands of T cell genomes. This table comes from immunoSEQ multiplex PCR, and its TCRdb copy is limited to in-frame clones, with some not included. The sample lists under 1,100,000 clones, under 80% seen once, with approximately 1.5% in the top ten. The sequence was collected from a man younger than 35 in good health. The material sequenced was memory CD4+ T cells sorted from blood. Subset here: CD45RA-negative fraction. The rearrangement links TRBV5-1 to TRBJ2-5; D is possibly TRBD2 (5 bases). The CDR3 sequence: CASSLGLAVETQYF. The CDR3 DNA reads TGCGCCAGCAGCTTGGGCCTAGCTGTGGAGACCCAGTACTTC. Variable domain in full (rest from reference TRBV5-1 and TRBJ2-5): KAGVTQTPRYLIKTRGQQVTLSCSPISGHRSVSWYQQTPGQGLQFLFEYFSETQRNKGNFPGRFSGRQFSNSRSEMNVSTLELGDSALYLCASSLGLAVETQYFGPGTRLLVL.